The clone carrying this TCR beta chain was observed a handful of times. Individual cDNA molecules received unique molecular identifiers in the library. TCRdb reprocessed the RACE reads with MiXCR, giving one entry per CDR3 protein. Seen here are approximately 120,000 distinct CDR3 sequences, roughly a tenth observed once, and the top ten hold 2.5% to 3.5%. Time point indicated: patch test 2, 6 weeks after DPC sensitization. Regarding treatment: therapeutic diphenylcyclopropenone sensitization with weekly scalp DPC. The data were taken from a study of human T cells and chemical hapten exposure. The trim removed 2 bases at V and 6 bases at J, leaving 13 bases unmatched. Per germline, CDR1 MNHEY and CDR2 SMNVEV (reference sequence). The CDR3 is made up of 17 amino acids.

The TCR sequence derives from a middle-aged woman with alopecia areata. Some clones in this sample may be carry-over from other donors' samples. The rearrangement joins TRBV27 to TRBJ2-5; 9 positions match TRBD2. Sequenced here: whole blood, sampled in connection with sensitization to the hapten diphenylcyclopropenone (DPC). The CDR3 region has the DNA TGTGCCAGCAGTTTAGTGAGGGCGGGGGGGCCTTATAAGACCCAGTACTTC. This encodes CASSLVRAGGPYKTQYF.